The clone carrying this TCR beta chain was observed a few times. Clones were sequenced by immunoSEQ multiplex PCR, and TCRdb holds only the in-frame ones, with some missing. This repertoire shows 2 million to 3 million clones, roughly 93% found once; its top ten account for around 0.4%. This sample stems from a study of shared clonotypes between healthy human individuals. The CDR3 has 13 residues. CDR1 SQVTM and CDR2 ANQGSEA come from the germline V gene. Trimming took 6 bases from V and 1 from J, leaving 12 bases between them. This receptor was taken from a man between 18 and 35 years old in good health. Some clones in this sample may be carry-over from other donors' samples. The sample comprised naive CD4+ T cells from PBMCs. Subset of the sample: CD45RA+ positively selected. The gene calls are TRBV29-1 and TRBJ1-1, with D uncertain. In DNA, the CDR3 is TGCAGCGTCGCAGGAACCCAGAACACTGAAGCTTTCTTT. Amino acids: CSVAGTQNTEAFF.